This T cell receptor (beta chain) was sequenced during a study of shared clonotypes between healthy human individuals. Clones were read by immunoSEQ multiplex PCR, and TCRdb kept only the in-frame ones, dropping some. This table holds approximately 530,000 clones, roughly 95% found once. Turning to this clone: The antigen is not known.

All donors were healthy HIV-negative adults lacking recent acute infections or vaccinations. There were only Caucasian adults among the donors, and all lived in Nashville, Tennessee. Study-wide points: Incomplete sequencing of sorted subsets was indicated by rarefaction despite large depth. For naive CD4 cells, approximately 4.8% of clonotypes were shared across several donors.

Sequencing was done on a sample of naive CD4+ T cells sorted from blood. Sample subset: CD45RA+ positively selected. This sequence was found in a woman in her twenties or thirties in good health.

The CDR3 DNA is TGCAGCGTCCTGGCTAGCGGGATTGGTGAGCAGTTCTTC. This gives the protein CSVLASGIGEQFF. This chain joins TRBV29-1 and TRBJ2-1, with TRBD2 matching 9 bases. The CDR3 totals 13 residues. Germline-derived CDR1 and CDR2 are SQVTM and ANQGSEA. Unmatched junction bases numbered 9, after V lost 6 bases and J lost 9 bases.